This entry describes one T cell receptor (beta chain). This sample is drawn from a study of blood T cell repertoires in COVID-19. Study details: Spain, Italy and the United States supplied samples that represented acute and convalescent COVID-19. The cDNA or gDNA used as material had been derived from T cells, B-cell-depleted T cells, or PBMCs.

In the source study's methods: Estimated nucleated cell counts came from reference gene primer amplification. The assay was immunoSEQ multiplex PCR, and TCRdb's table has in-frame clones only and misses some. The V and J calls and clone size come from that table; D and trimming were worked out from the DNA. In the table there are approximately 300,000 clones, around 86% of which are singletons. There are 15 residues in the CDR3. Germline values: CDR1 KGHDR, CDR2 SFDVKD. V was clipped by 0 bases and J by 5 bases, with 11 bases between them. Source material: peripheral blood. V is TRBV24-1 and J is TRBJ2-3; D perhaps matches TRBD2 (5 bases). The source of this sequence is a woman aged 45-60 years with acute or convalescent COVID-19. CDR3 sequence reads: CATSDLSKAGDTQYF. CDR3 bases: TGTGCCACCAGTGATTTGTCCAAGGCGGGAGATACGCAGTATTTT.